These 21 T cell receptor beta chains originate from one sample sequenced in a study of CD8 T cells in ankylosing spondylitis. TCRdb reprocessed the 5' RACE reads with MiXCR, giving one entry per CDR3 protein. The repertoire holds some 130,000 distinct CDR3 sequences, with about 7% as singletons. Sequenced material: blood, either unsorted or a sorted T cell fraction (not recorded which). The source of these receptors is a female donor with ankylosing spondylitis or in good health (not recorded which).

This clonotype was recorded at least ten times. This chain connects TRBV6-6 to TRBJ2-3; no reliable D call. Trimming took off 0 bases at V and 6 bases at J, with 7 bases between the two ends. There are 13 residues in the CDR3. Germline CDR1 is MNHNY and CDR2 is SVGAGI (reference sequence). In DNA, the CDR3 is TGTGCCAGCAGTTACTCCGCGATGGATACGCAGTATTTT. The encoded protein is CASSYSAMDTQYF.

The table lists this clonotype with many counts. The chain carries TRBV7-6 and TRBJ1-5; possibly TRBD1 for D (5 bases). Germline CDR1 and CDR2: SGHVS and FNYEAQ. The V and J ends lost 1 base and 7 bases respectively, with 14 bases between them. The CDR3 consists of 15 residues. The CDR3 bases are TGTGCCAGCAGCTTAGGGGCAGGGCGGGAGCAGCCCCAGCATTTT. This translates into CASSLGAGREQPQHF. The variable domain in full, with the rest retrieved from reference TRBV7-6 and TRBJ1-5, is GAGVSQSPRYKVTKRGQDVALRCDPISGHVSLYWYRQALGQGPEFLTYFNYEAQQDKSGLPNDRFSAERPEGSISTLTIQRTEQRDSAMYRCASSLGAGREQPQHFGDGTRLSIL.

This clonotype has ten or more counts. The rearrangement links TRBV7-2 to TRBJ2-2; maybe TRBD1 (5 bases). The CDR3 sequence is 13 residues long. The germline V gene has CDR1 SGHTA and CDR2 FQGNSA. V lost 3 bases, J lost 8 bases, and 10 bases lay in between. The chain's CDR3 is CASSFSRAGELFF. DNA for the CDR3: TGTGCCAGCAGCTTCTCCAGGGCTGGGGAGCTGTTTTTT.

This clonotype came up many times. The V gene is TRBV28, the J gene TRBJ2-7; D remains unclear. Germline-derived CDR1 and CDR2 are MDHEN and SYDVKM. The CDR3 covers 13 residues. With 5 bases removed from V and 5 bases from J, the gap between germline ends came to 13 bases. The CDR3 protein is CASSAPELDEQYF. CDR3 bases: TGTGCCAGCAGTGCTCCGGAGCTAGACGAGCAGTACTTC.

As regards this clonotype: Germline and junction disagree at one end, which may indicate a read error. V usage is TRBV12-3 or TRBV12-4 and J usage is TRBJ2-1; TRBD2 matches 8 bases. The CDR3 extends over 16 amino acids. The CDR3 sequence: CASSSSGGVPYTEQFF. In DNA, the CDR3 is TGTGCCAGCAGTTCAAGCGGGGGTGTGCCCTACACTGAGCAGTTCTTC.

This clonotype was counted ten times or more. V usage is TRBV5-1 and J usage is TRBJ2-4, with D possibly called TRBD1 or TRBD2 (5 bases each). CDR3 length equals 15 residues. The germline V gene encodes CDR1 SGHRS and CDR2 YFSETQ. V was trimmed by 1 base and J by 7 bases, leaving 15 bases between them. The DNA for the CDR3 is TGCGCCAGCAGCTTGAGTGGGACCCCGGCTAACATTCAGTACTTC. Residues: CASSLSGTPANIQYF. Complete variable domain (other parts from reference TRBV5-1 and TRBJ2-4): KAGVTQTPRYLIKTRGQQVTLSCSPISGHRSVSWYQQTPGQGLQFLFEYFSETQRNKGNFPGRFSGRQFSNSRSEMNVSTLELGDSALYLCASSLSGTPANIQYFGAGTRLSVL.

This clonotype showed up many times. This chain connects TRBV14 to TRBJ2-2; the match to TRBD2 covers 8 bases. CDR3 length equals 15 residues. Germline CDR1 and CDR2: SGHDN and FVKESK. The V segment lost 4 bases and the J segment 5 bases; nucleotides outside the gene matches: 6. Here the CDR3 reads CASSPRVAGTGELFF. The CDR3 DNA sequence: TGTGCCAGCAGCCCCCGGGTAGCGGGGACCGGGGAGCTGTTTTTT. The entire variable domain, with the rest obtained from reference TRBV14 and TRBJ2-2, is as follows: EAGVTQFPSHSVIEKGQTVTLRCDPISGHDNLYWYRRVMGKEIKFLLHFVKESKQDESGMPNNRFLAERTGGTYSTLKVQPAELEDSGVYFCASSPRVAGTGELFFGEGSRLTVL.

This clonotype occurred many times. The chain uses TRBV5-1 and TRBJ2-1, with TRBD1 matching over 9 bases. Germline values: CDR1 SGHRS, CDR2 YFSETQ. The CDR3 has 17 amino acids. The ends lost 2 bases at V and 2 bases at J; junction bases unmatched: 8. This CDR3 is CASSLQGAGRTYNEQFF. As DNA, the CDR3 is TGCGCCAGCAGCTTACAGGGGGCAGGTAGGACCTACAATGAGCAGTTCTTC.

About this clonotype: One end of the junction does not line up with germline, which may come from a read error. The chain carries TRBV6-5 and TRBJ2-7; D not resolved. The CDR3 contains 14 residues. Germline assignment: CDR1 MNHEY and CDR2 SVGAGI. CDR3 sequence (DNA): TGTGTCAGCAGTTACTATGACCCTTCCTACGAGCAGTACTTC. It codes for CVSSYYDPSYEQYF.

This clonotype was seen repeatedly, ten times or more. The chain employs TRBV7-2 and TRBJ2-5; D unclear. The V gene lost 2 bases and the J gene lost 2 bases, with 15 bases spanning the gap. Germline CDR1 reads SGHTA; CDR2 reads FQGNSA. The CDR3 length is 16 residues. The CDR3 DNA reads TGTGCCAGCAGCTTAATAGGCCGCGCGCTACAAGAGACCCAGTACTTC. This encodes CASSLIGRALQETQYF.

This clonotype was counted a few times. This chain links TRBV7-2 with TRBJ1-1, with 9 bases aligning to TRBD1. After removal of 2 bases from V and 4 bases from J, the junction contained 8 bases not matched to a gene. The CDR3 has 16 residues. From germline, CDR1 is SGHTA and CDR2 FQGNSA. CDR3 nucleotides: TGTGCCAGCAGCTTACACCCAATGACAGGGGGCACTGAAGCTTTCTTT. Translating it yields CASSLHPMTGGTEAFF.

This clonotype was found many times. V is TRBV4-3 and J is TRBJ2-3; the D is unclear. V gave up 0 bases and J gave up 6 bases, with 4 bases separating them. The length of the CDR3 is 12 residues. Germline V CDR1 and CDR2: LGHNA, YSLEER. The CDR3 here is CASSQDRDTQYF. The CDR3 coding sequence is TGCGCCAGCAGCCAAGATCGGGATACGCAGTATTTT.

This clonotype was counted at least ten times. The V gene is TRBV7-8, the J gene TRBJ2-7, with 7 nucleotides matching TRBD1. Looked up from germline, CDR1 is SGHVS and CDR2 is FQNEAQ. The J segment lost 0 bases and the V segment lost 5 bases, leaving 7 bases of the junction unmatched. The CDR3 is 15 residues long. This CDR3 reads CASSQRTGYSYEQYF. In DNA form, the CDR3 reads TGTGCCAGCAGCCAAAGGACAGGCTACTCCTACGAGCAGTACTTC.

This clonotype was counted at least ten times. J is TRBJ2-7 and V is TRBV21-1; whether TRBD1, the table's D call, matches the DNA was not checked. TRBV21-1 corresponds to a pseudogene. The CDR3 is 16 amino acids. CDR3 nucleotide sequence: TGTGCCAGCAGCAAAGCGAGGGACATGAGCTCCTACGAGCAGTACTTC. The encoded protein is CASSKARDMSSYEQYF.

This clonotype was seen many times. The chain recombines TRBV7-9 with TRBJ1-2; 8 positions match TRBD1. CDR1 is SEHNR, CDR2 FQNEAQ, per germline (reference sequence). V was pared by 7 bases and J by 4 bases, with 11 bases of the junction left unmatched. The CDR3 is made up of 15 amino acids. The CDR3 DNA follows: TGTGCCAGCACATCGGACCAGGGGGCTTTCTATGGCTACACCTTC. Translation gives CASTSDQGAFYGYTF.

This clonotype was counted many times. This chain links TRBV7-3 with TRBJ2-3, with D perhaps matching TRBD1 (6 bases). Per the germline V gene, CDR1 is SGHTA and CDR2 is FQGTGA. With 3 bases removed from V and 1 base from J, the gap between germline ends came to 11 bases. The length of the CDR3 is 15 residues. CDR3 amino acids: CASSLSGQRTDTQYF. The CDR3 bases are TGTGCCAGCAGCTTGTCGGGACAACGCACAGATACGCAGTATTTT.

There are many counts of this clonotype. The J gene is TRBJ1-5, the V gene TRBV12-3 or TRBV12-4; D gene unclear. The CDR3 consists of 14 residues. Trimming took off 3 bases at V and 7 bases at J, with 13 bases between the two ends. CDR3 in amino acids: CASSFLGSGQPQHF. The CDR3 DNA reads TGTGCCAGCAGTTTTTTGGGGTCGGGACAGCCCCAGCATTTT.

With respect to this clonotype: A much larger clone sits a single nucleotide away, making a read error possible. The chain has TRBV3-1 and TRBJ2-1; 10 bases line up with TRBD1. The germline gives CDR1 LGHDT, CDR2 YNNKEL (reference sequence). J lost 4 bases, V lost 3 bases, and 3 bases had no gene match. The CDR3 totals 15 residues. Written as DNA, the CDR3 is TGTGCCAGCAGCCACCGGGACAGGGGTTACAATGAGCAGTTCTTC. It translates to CASSHRDRGYNEQFF.

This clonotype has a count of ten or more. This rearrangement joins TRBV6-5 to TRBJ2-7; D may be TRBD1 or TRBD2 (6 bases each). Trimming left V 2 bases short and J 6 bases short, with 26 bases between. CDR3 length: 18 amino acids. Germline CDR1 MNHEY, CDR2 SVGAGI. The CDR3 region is CASSYRKMAGGGPGEQYF. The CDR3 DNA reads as TGTGCCAGCAGTTACCGAAAGATGGCTGGAGGGGGGCCCGGCGAGCAGTACTTC.

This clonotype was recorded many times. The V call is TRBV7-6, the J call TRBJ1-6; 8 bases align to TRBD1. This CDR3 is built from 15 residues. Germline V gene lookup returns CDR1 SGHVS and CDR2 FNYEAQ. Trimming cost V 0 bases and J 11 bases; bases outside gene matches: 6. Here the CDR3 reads CASSLAQQGGAPLHF. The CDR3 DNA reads TGTGCCAGCAGCTTAGCGCAACAGGGGGGTGCACCCCTCCACTTT.

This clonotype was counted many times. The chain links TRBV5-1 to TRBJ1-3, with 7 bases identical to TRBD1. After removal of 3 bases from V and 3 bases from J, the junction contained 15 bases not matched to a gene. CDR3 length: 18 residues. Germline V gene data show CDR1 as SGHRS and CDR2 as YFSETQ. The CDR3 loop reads CASSSNLPPGQSGNTIYF. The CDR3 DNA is TGCGCCAGCAGCTCTAACCTACCCCCGGGACAGAGTGGAAACACCATATATTTT.